The 29 T cell receptor beta chains below all came from one sample that was sequenced in a study of blood T cell repertoires in COVID-19. Assay used: immunoSEQ multiplex PCR; TCRdb lists only in-frame clones, some missing. This table holds roughly 97,000 clones, about nine tenths found once. Sample: peripheral blood. All receptors derive from a man between 60 and 70 years old with acute or convalescent COVID-19.

V gene TRBV14 combines with J gene TRBJ1-1; a weak D match, TRBD1 (6 bases). The CDR3 is 14 residues long. Trimming shortened V by 4 bases and J by 4 bases, and 13 bases separated the two germline ends. The V gene's germline CDR1 is SGHDN and CDR2 FVKESK. CDR3 DNA: TGTGCCAGCAGCCCCCCGACAGGATTCACTGAAGCTTTCTTT. It is translated as CASSPPTGFTEAFF.

J is TRBJ2-2 and V is TRBV24-1; D is perhaps TRBD1 (6 bases). This CDR3 spans 14 amino acids. CDR1 KGHDR and CDR2 SFDVKD come from the germline V gene. Trimming removed 1 base from V and 7 bases from J, with 9 bases in between. The CDR3 loop is CATSDFRGDGELFF. The DNA of the CDR3 is TGTGCCACCAGTGATTTCAGGGGTGACGGGGAGCTGTTTTTT.

This rearrangement joins TRBV7-9 to TRBJ2-7; 7 bases line up with TRBD1. This CDR3 has 14 amino acids. CDR1 and CDR2 from the germline V gene are SEHNR and FQNEAQ (reference sequence). With V trimmed by 6 bases and J by 4 bases, 9 bases remained unmatched. Here the CDR3 reads CASSSRDSGYEQYF. The CDR3 DNA sequence: TGTGCCAGCAGTTCCCGGGACAGTGGGTACGAGCAGTACTTC.

The chain employs TRBV7-2 and TRBJ1-1; D gene unclear. Germline lookup yields CDR1 SGHTA and CDR2 FQGNSA. The CDR3 covers 13 residues. V lost 3 bases and J lost 0, with 5 bases in between. The CDR3 DNA sequence: TGTGCCAGCAGCTTCGTAGTGAACACTGAAGCTTTCTTT. Translating gives CASSFVVNTEAFF. Variable domain in full (rest from reference TRBV7-2 and TRBJ1-1): GAGVSQSPSNKVTEKGKDVELRCDPISGHTALYWYRQSLGQGLEFLIYFQGNSAPDKSGLPSDRFSAERTGGSVSTLTIQRTQQEDSAVYLCASSFVVNTEAFFGQGTRLTVV.

The chain combines TRBV18 with TRBJ2-7; possible D gene TRBD2, 7 bases. Germline V gene data show CDR1 as KGHSH and CDR2 as LQKENI. V dropped 5 bases and J dropped 1 base, with 15 bases sitting between them. The CDR3 totals 15 residues. The CDR3 coding sequence is TGTGCCAGCTCAGGTCAACGGGGGGCGTCCTACGAGCAGTACTTC. This gives the protein CASSGQRGASYEQYF.

The chain joins TRBV5-5 to TRBJ1-3; maybe TRBD1 (6 bases). The CDR3 consists of 18 residues. V was pared by 4 bases and J by 0 bases, with 20 bases between. Germline CDR1 is SGHKS and CDR2 is YYEKEE (reference sequence). CDR3 sequence: CASSRGPGGPISGNTIYF. DNA of the CDR3: TGTGCCAGCAGCCGGGGACCCGGGGGGCCGATCTCTGGAAACACCATATATTTT.

The chain has TRBV3-1 (or the pseudogene TRBV3-2) and TRBJ2-3; 7 bases agree with TRBD2. Unmatched junction bases numbered 6, after V lost 5 bases and J lost 4 bases. This CDR3 comprises 14 residues. Germline CDR1 and CDR2: LGHDT and YNNKEL (reference sequence). The CDR3 is CASSKLAAPDTQYF. The CDR3 coding sequence is TGTGCCAGCAGCAAGCTAGCGGCTCCAGATACGCAGTATTTT.

The gene calls are TRBV6-5 and TRBJ1-2; D call uncertain. The V gene's germline CDR1 is MNHEY and CDR2 SVGAGI. The germline V and J ends were trimmed by 4 bases and 1 base, with 7 bases remaining between them. The CDR3 covers 13 residues. In DNA form, the CDR3 reads TGTGCCAGCAGTTCGGGAGTTAACTATGGCTACACCTTC. Protein product: CASSSGVNYGYTF.

The J gene is TRBJ1-2, the V gene TRBV30; TRBD1 agrees at 7 bases. CDR3 length: 13 residues. With V trimmed by 0 bases and J by 6 bases, 4 bases remained unmatched. Germline-derived CDR1 and CDR2 are GTSNPN and SVGIG (reference sequence). CDR3 in amino acids: CAWSVRGGDGYTF. CDR3 nucleotide sequence: TGTGCCTGGAGTGTAAGAGGGGGCGATGGCTACACCTTC.

The chain uses TRBV7-2 and TRBJ1-2; D gene unclear. The germline V gene has CDR1 SGHTA and CDR2 FQGNSA. V was cut by 1 base and J by 7 bases, with 10 bases left in between. This CDR3 has 13 amino acids. The CDR3 coding sequence is TGTGCCAGCAGCTTAGGTACGGGTTTTGGCTACACCTTC. Protein product: CASSLGTGFGYTF.

CDR3 protein: CASSLVLGQGSTDTQYF. The CDR3 DNA sequence: TGTGCCAGCTCACTCGTCCTCGGACAGGGAAGCACAGATACGCAGTATTTT. The chain combines TRBV18 with TRBJ2-3; TRBD1 matches 8 bases. Unmatched junction bases numbered 9, after V lost 4 bases and J lost 0 bases. The CDR3 loop spans 17 amino acids. Per germline, CDR1 KGHSH and CDR2 LQKENI.

This chain links TRBV6-5 with TRBJ1-6; D is ambiguous. The V end was cut by 6 bases, the J end by 2 bases, with 8 bases between. The CDR3 length is 14 residues. Germline CDR1 is MNHEY and CDR2 is SVGAGI. The CDR3, as DNA: TGTGCCAGCAGCCGAGCCCCCTATAATTCACCCCTCCACTTT. Its translation: CASSRAPYNSPLHF.

The chain is built from TRBV6-6 and TRBJ1-4; a possible D gene is TRBD1 (6 bases). Germline V gene lookup returns CDR1 MNHNY and CDR2 SVGAGI (reference sequence). V was clipped by 7 bases and J by 6 bases, with 9 bases between them. The CDR3 sequence is 12 residues long. CDR3 protein: CASIGGHEKLFF. The CDR3 DNA is TGTGCCAGCATAGGGGGTCATGAAAAACTGTTTTTT.

The chain employs TRBV5-1 and TRBJ1-5; D is perhaps TRBD1 (5 bases). The germline V gene has CDR1 SGHRS and CDR2 YFSETQ. This CDR3 is built from 14 residues. V shed 0 bases and J shed 7 bases, with 11 bases lying between them. The chain's CDR3 is CASSLDLNRQPQHF. CDR3 DNA: TGCGCCAGCAGCTTGGACCTGAACAGGCAGCCCCAGCATTTT.

The chain has TRBV10-3 and TRBJ1-2; D is undetermined. Germline V CDR1 and CDR2: ENHRY, SYGVKD. V was pared by 0 bases and J by 4 bases, with 3 bases between. The CDR3 length is 12 residues. The DNA of the CDR3 is TGTGCCATCAGTGAGTCAGCCTATGGCTACACCTTC. Translating gives CAISESAYGYTF.

The genes are TRBV21-1 and TRBJ2-7; TRBD1 is the table's D call, not checked against the DNA. TRBV21-1 is termed a pseudogene. This CDR3 region has 11 residues. The CDR3 region is CASSKSAGQYV. Here the CDR3 DNA reads TGTGCCAGCAGCAAATCGGCAGGGCAGTACGTC.

The rearrangement joins TRBV2 to TRBJ1-3; 8 bases line up with TRBD1. Germline V gene lookup returns CDR1 SNHLY and CDR2 FYNNEI. Unmatched junction bases numbered 7, after V lost 6 bases and J lost 0 bases. The CDR3 is 16 residues long. CDR3 coding DNA: TGTGCCAGCAGCCCGGGACAGGCTGCCTCTGGAAACACCATATATTTT. Its protein is CASSPGQAASGNTIYF.

This rearrangement joins TRBV20-1 to TRBJ2-3, with D possibly matching TRBD1 (5 bases). There are 11 residues in the CDR3. Germline loops: CDR1 DFQATT, CDR2 SNEGSKA (reference sequence). V dropped 7 bases and J dropped 4 bases, with 9 bases sitting between them. The CDR3 loop reads CSVPGPDTQYF. CDR3 nucleotide sequence: TGCAGTGTACCAGGGCCAGATACGCAGTATTTT.

J is TRBJ1-6 and V is TRBV19; 9 nucleotides line up with TRBD1. CDR1 LNHDA and CDR2 SQIVND come from the germline V gene (reference sequence). V shed 3 bases, J shed 9 bases, and the junction held 3 bases outside the gene matches. This CDR3 has 14 amino acids. The CDR3 protein is CASSMGQGSSPLHF. CDR3 sequence (DNA): TGTGCCAGTAGTATGGGACAGGGAAGTTCACCCCTCCACTTT.

V gene TRBV5-6 combines with J gene TRBJ1-2; the D is unclear. The V end lost 4 bases, the J end lost 4 bases, and 8 bases lay between the germline ends. CDR3 length: 12 residues. Germline CDR1 reads SGHDT; CDR2 reads YYEEEE. The CDR3 loop reads CASSDNGYGYTF. CDR3 DNA sequence: TGTGCCAGCAGCGACAACGGCTATGGCTACACCTTC.

The V and J genes are TRBV19 and TRBJ1-1, with D possibly TRBD1 on 5 matching bases. Trimming pared 6 bases from V and 5 bases from J, leaving 19 bases between. CDR1 LNHDA and CDR2 SQIVND come from the germline V gene (reference sequence). The CDR3 covers 15 residues. This chain's CDR3 is CASRPPGGGKTEAFF. DNA of the CDR3: TGTGCCAGTAGACCCCCCGGCGGGGGAAAAACTGAAGCTTTCTTT.

The CDR3 loop reads CATSDPTSGELDTQYF. The CDR3 bases are TGTGCCACCAGTGATCCGACTAGCGGGGAGCTTGATACGCAGTATTTT. The chain has TRBV24-1 and TRBJ2-3; 11 bases match TRBD2. V was pared by 3 bases and J by 6 bases, with 7 bases of the junction left unmatched. The length of the CDR3 is 16 residues. In germline, CDR1 is KGHDR, CDR2 SFDVKD.

V gene TRBV23-1 combines with J gene TRBJ1-2; tentative D call: TRBD1 (6 bases). TRBV23-1 is an ORF for which the function is uncertain. Trimming pared 4 bases from V and 4 bases from J, leaving 19 bases between. The CDR3 covers 16 residues. The DNA of the CDR3 is TGCGCCAGCAGTCCGATCACGAGGGGGAAGGGCTATGGCTACACCTTC. This sequence encodes CASSPITRGKGYGYTF.

In its sample, this clone was seen once. V gene TRBV4-1 combines with J gene TRBJ2-6, with 11 positions matching TRBD1. CDR3 length: 22 amino acids. V shed 1 base, J shed 1 base, and the junction held 15 bases outside the gene matches. CDR1 is MGHRA, CDR2 YSYEKL, per germline. Here the CDR3 reads CASSQAKKGGQGVGSGANVLTF. The CDR3 DNA is TGCGCCAGCAGCCAAGCCAAAAAGGGGGGACAGGGGGTAGGTTCTGGGGCCAACGTCCTGACTTTC.

The chain links TRBV18 to TRBJ1-1; D possibly corresponds to TRBD1 (6 bases). Deletions cut 1 base from V and 1 base from J, with 7 bases between. CDR1 is KGHSH, CDR2 LQKENI, per germline. The CDR3 extends over 14 amino acids. The CDR3 sequence: CASSPQGGNTEAFF. The CDR3 DNA follows: TGTGCCAGCTCACCACAAGGGGGGAACACTGAAGCTTTCTTT.

This chain links TRBV4-1 with TRBJ1-1; 7 positions match TRBD1. The germline V gene encodes CDR1 MGHRA and CDR2 YSYEKL. CDR3 length: 17 amino acids. The ends lost 2 bases at V and 0 bases at J; junction bases unmatched: 9. The CDR3 DNA sequence: TGCGCCAGCAGCCAACTCGGGACAGCCGATATGAACACTGAAGCTTTCTTT. This gives the protein CASSQLGTADMNTEAFF.

In this sample, this clone turned up a few times. The gene calls are TRBV6-4 and TRBJ1-2, with 8 nucleotides matching TRBD1. The CDR3 is 16 residues long. Looked up from germline, CDR1 is MRHNA and CDR2 is SNTAGT. Trimming at V came to 5 bases and at J to 8 bases, leaving 16 bases not matched to a gene. CDR3 in DNA: TGTGCCAGCAGTCACCGGACAGGGACCCCCCGATGGGGCTACACCTTC. Translation: CASSHRTGTPRWGYTF.

This CDR3 is CASKQNRDTHPAFF. CDR3 coding DNA: TGTGCCAGCAAACAGAACCGGGACACCCACCCAGCTTTCTTT. V is TRBV6-5 and J is TRBJ1-1; D is possibly TRBD1 (6 bases). CDR1 is MNHEY and CDR2 is SVGAGI in the germline V gene. The CDR3 has 14 amino acids. V was pared by 7 bases and J by 10 bases, with 22 bases between.

The CDR3 sequence: CASSSVLRNTEAFF. The CDR3, as DNA: TGTGCCAGCAGTTCAGTCCTCAGGAACACTGAAGCTTTCTTT. The genes are TRBV28 and TRBJ1-1; D ambiguous. The V end lost 4 bases, the J end lost 1 base, and 10 bases lay between the germline ends. The CDR3 covers 14 residues. CDR1 is MDHEN and CDR2 is SYDVKM in the germline V gene. Complete variable domain (other parts from reference TRBV28 and TRBJ1-1): DVKVTQSSRYLVKRTGEKVFLECVQDMDHENMFWYRQDPGLGLRLIYFSYDVKMKEKGDIPEGYSVSREKKERFSLILESASTNQTSMYLCASSSVLRNTEAFFGQGTRLTVV.